This T cell receptor (beta chain) is from a study of technical replicates of blood from a few donors (dated by TCRdb to 2016 to 2017). The library was generated by the immunoSEQ multiplex PCR assay. TCRdb provides this immuneACCESS table in a form limited to in-frame rearrangements. Some clones are lacking; in checked studies, under half of them reflect an unresolved V gene, and why the rest are absent is not known. The sample records 50,000 to 70,000 clones, just under 95% of which are singletons. 3% of the sample is taken by the ten largest. About this clone itself: Its specific antigen is unknown. No base qualities exist here, and no much larger clone lies one base off it.

Trimming at the junction amounts to 8 bases on V and 4 bases on J, and the germline ends lie 15 bases apart. Counted from cysteine to phenylalanine, this CDR3 has 13 amino acids. Only CDR3 DNA remains: 39 bases, in frame from the first base. Per the germline V gene (reference sequence), GTSNPN is the CDR1 and SVGIG is the CDR2. The sequence came from a human donor in good health. Some clones in this sample may be carry-over from other donors' samples. Here the chain combines TRBV30 and TRBJ1-3, and perhaps TRBD1 as D gene, on 5 matching bases. The sequencing sample was made of PBMCs. CDR3 region: CASQGGAGNTIYF. The bases read TGTGCCAGTCAGGGTGGAGCAGGAAACACCATATATTTT.